Shown below are 22 T cell receptor beta chains from a single sample sequenced in a study of T cell repertoires in cytomegalovirus infection. Each CDR3 protein gets one entry after TCRdb re-called the reads with MiXCR. The sample has approximately 320,000 distinct CDR3 sequences, 9.5% seen once. The specimen sequenced was PBMCs. All receptors come from a human donor in good health (CMV status not recorded). Some clones in this sample may be carry-over from other donors' samples.

This clonotype occurred a few times. The rearrangement uses TRBV28 and TRBJ1-2; D not resolved. CDR1 and CDR2 from the germline V gene are MDHEN and SYDVKM. The V and J ends lost 6 bases and 0 bases respectively, with 17 bases between them. This CDR3 has 16 residues. The CDR3 coding sequence is TGTGCCAGCAGCCACAGAATCACGCGGCCTAACTATGGCTACACCTTC. It translates to CASSHRITRPNYGYTF.

This clonotype came up many times. CDR3 sequence reads: CASSWGGATGELFF. The DNA for the CDR3 is TGTGCCAGCAGCTGGGGGGGGGCCACCGGGGAGCTGTTTTTT. The chain uses TRBV7-2 and TRBJ2-2; D perhaps matches TRBD2 (7 bases). V was cut by 4 bases and J by 4 bases, with 10 bases left in between. This CDR3 spans 14 amino acids. Germline V gene data show CDR1 as SGHTA and CDR2 as FQGNSA.

This clonotype has a handful of counts. The V and J genes are TRBV27 and TRBJ2-7; D may be TRBD2 (5 bases). Germline CDR1 MNHEY, CDR2 SMNVEV (reference sequence). The V end was cut by 3 bases, the J end by 0 bases, with 9 bases between. The CDR3 covers 14 residues. CDR3 nucleotide sequence: TGTGCCAGCAGTTTTTCGACTAACTCCTACGAGCAGTACTTC. Encoded protein: CASSFSTNSYEQYF.

This chain connects TRBV20-1 to TRBJ2-1; 7 bases are a match to TRBD2. This CDR3 has 16 amino acids. Trimming took 0 bases from V and 8 from J; bases not matched to a gene: 13. The germline CDR1 and CDR2 sequences are DFQATT and SNEGSKA (reference sequence). The DNA of the CDR3 is TGCAGTGCTAGAGAGCGGGAGTCTGTCATTAGGGATGAGCAGTTCTTC. It translates to CSARERESVIRDEQFF.

The chain couples TRBV7-9 to TRBJ1-2; D not resolved. V was cut by 5 bases and J by 6 bases, with 13 bases left in between. CDR1 and CDR2 (germline): SEHNR, FQNEAQ (reference sequence). This CDR3 contains 13 residues. Here the CDR3 DNA reads TGTGCCAGCAGCGGGTCGGGGAGGAATGGCTACACCTTC. Protein product: CASSGSGRNGYTF. The full variable domain, completed using reference TRBV7-9 and TRBJ1-2, is DTGVSQNPRHKITKRGQNVTFRCDPISEHNRLYWYRQTLGQGPEFLTYFQNEAQLEKSRLLSDRFSAERPKGSFSTLEIQRTEQGDSAMYLCASSGSGRNGYTFGSGTRLTVV.

This clonotype has a count of ten or more. V gene TRBV18 combines with J gene TRBJ1-2; 10 bases align to TRBD1. The V and J ends lost 6 bases and 4 bases, in that order; junction bases with no gene match: 5. Germline V lookup: CDR1 KGHSH, CDR2 LQKENI. The CDR3 consists of 14 residues. The DNA for the CDR3 is TGTGCCAGCTCTCATGGGACAGGGGTCTATGGCTACACCTTC. Amino acid sequence: CASSHGTGVYGYTF.

In this sample, this clonotype turned up a few times. CDR3 in DNA: TGTGCCAGCAGCCAAGATGGGACTAGCGGGCCCTACGAGCAGTACTTC. Translation gives CASSQDGTSGPYEQYF. The chain joins TRBV4-2 to TRBJ2-7; 12 nucleotides match TRBD2. CDR1 and CDR2 (germline): LGHNA, YNFKEQ. CDR3 length: 16 amino acids. V lost 0 bases to trimming and J lost 2 bases; unmatched junction nucleotides: 2.

In this sample, this clonotype turned up a few times. The genes are TRBV4-2 and TRBJ1-6, with D unresolved. CDR3 length: 19 residues. The germline V gene has CDR1 LGHNA and CDR2 YNFKEQ. Between the trimmed V and J ends, which lost 3 bases and 2 bases, there was a span of 20 bases. CDR3 nucleotides: TGTGCCAGCAGCCAGAAGACTACGCGGCGTGGGGCCTATAATTCACCCCTCCACTTT. This codes for CASSQKTTRRGAYNSPLHF.

The V call is TRBV5-4, the J call TRBJ2-1; D tentatively fits TRBD1 or TRBD2 (5 bases each). This CDR3 region has 15 residues. Per the germline V gene, CDR1 is SGHNT and CDR2 is YYREEE (reference sequence). V lost 0 bases and J 4 bases, leaving 11 bases between the germline ends. The CDR3: CASSLGDGTYNEQFF. As DNA, the CDR3 is TGTGCCAGCAGCTTGGGGGACGGAACTTACAATGAGCAGTTCTTC.

Many counts were recorded for this clonotype. The rearrangement links TRBV28 to TRBJ2-7, with TRBD1 matching 7 bases. Germline-derived CDR1 and CDR2 are MDHEN and SYDVKM. The V segment lost 4 bases and the J segment 9 bases; nucleotides outside the gene matches: 18. This CDR3 region has 16 residues. For the CDR3, the DNA is TGTGCCAGCAGTTCCTCATCACCCGGGACAGTGTCAGTGCAGTACTTC. Its protein product is CASSSSSPGTVSVQYF.

This clonotype was seen only a few times. The chain joins TRBV19 to TRBJ2-2; a possible D gene is TRBD2 (6 bases). The CDR3 consists of 15 residues. Germline V gene sequence: CDR1 LNHDA, CDR2 SQIVND (reference sequence). V lost 7 bases and J lost 0, with 12 bases in between. This CDR3 is CASTAGTPNTGELFF. The CDR3 DNA is TGTGCCAGTACCGCGGGGACCCCGAACACCGGGGAGCTGTTTTTT.

Ten or more counts support this clonotype. The chain links TRBV7-2 to TRBJ2-5; 15 positions agree with TRBD2. Germline V lookup: CDR1 SGHTA, CDR2 FQGNSA. The CDR3 runs 16 residues. V gave up 6 bases and J gave up 4 bases; unmatched junction bases: 6. CDR3 in DNA: TGTGCCAGCAGTCCAGGACTAGCGGGAGGGCGAGAGACCCAGTACTTC. Its translation is CASSPGLAGGRETQYF.

This clonotype was picked up a small number of times. The chain uses TRBV11-2 and TRBJ2-5, with TRBD1 identical over 7 bases. Germline assignment: CDR1 SGHAT and CDR2 FQNNGV. Germline trimming cut 6 bases from V and 2 bases from J; bases unmatched to any gene: 15. The CDR3 runs 17 residues. CDR3 nucleotide sequence: TGTGCCAGCAGGCTTTTAGGACGGCGGACAGGTCAAGAGACCCAGTACTTC. Amino acid sequence: CASRLLGRRTGQETQYF.

The gene calls are TRBV25-1 and TRBJ2-1; 9 positions match TRBD1. The CDR3 spans 15 residues. Germline CDR1 MGHDK, CDR2 SYGVNS. The J segment lost 5 bases and the V segment lost 4 bases, leaving 6 bases of the junction unmatched. In nucleotides, the CDR3 is TGTGCCAGCAGTGTCCGGACAGGGGTTAACAATGAGCAGTTCTTC. Translated, it gives CASSVRTGVNNEQFF.

This clonotype has a count of ten or more. V gene TRBV7-2 combines with J gene TRBJ2-2, with 8 bases identical to TRBD1. Germline loops: CDR1 SGHTA, CDR2 FQGNSA. The CDR3 covers 15 residues. V lost 6 bases and J lost 3; bases outside the gene matches: 6. CDR3 in amino acids: CASRSRGLDTGELFF. The CDR3 DNA reads as TGTGCCAGCAGGTCCAGGGGGCTCGACACCGGGGAGCTGTTTTTT. Full variable domain (remainder filled in from reference TRBV7-2 and TRBJ2-2): GAGVSQSPSNKVTEKGKDVELRCDPISGHTALYWYRQSLGQGLEFLIYFQGNSAPDKSGLPSDRFSAERTGGSVSTLTIQRTQQEDSAVYLCASRSRGLDTGELFFGEGSRLTVL.

This clonotype was seen ten or more times. The chain recombines TRBV5-3 with TRBJ2-7, with 11 bases aligning to TRBD2. TRBV5-3 is recorded as an ORF, its role being uncertain. V lost 8 bases, J lost 3 bases, and 13 bases stayed unmatched. The CDR3 consists of 16 residues. The CDR3: CASSHNAGTSGYEQYF. CDR3 sequence (DNA): TGTGCCAGCAGCCATAACGCCGGGACTAGCGGCTACGAGCAGTACTTC.

This chain uses TRBV5-4 with TRBJ2-5; 8 nucleotides align to TRBD2. After removal of 6 bases from V and 5 bases from J, the junction contained 6 bases not matched to a gene. The CDR3 consists of 13 residues. Germline CDR1 is SGHNT and CDR2 is YYREEE (reference sequence). Here the CDR3 reads CASIGRADETQYF. In DNA form, the CDR3 reads TGTGCCAGCATCGGGAGGGCGGATGAGACCCAGTACTTC.

This chain joins TRBV12-3 or TRBV12-4 and TRBJ2-5, with 13 bases matching TRBD2. The CDR3 covers 18 residues. The V gene end was trimmed by 5 bases and the J gene end by 0 bases; junction bases not matched to a gene: 9. The CDR3 spells CASSGGTSGVGYQETQYF. CDR3 bases: TGTGCCAGCAGTGGAGGGACTAGCGGGGTGGGGTACCAAGAGACCCAGTACTTC.

This clonotype was seen a handful of times. The chain joins TRBV19 to TRBJ2-1; the match to TRBD1 covers 8 bases. The CDR3 extends over 16 amino acids. V shed 5 bases, J shed 4 bases, and the junction held 10 bases outside the gene matches. The V gene's germline CDR1 is LNHDA and CDR2 SQIVND (reference sequence). CDR3 bases: TGTGCCAGTAGTCTGGCACCAGGGGGCCGGTACAATGAGCAGTTCTTC. It codes for CASSLAPGGRYNEQFF.

This clonotype was detected ten times or more. This rearrangement joins TRBV5-5 to TRBJ2-5; TRBD1 might be the D (6 bases). The CDR3 loop spans 14 amino acids. Germline V gives CDR1 SGHKS, CDR2 YYEKEE (reference sequence). V lost 6 bases and J 2 bases, leaving 14 bases between the germline ends. CDR3: CASKAGAGQETQYF. CDR3 bases: TGTGCCAGCAAAGCAGGGGCGGGTCAAGAGACCCAGTACTTC.

In its sample, this clonotype was seen a few times. The V call is TRBV7-3, the J call TRBJ1-2; 12 nucleotides agree with TRBD1. V shed 9 bases and J 6 bases; nucleotides not matched to a gene: 11. The CDR3 has 15 amino acids. CDR1 and CDR2 (germline): SGHTA, FQGTGA. The CDR3 sequence: CASIQPGTGGHGYTF. The CDR3 DNA follows: TGTGCCAGTATCCAACCGGGGACAGGGGGCCATGGCTACACCTTC.

This chain connects TRBV12-3 or TRBV12-4 to TRBJ2-6, with D possibly being TRBD2 (5 bases). The CDR3 runs to 14 residues. Trimming removed 11 bases at V and 8 bases at J, with 19 bases between. The CDR3 coding sequence is TGTGCCTTCCGCAAACTCGGGAAGACCAACGTCCTGACTTTC. Translated, it gives CAFRKLGKTNVLTF.